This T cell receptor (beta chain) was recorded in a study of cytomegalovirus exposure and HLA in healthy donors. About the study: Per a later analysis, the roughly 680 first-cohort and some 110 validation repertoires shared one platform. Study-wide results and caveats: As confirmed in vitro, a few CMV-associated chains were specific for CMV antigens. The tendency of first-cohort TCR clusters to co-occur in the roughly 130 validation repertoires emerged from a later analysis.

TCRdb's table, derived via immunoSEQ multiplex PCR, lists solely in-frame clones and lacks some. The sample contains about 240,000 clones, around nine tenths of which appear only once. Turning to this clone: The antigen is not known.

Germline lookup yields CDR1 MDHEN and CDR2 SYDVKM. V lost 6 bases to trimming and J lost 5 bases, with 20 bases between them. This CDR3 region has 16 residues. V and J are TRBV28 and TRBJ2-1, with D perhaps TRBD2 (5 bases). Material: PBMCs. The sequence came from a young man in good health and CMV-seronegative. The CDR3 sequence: CASSKWGGGGNNEQFF. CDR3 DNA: TGTGCCAGCAGCAAGTGGGGTGGAGGCGGTAACAATGAGCAGTTCTTC.